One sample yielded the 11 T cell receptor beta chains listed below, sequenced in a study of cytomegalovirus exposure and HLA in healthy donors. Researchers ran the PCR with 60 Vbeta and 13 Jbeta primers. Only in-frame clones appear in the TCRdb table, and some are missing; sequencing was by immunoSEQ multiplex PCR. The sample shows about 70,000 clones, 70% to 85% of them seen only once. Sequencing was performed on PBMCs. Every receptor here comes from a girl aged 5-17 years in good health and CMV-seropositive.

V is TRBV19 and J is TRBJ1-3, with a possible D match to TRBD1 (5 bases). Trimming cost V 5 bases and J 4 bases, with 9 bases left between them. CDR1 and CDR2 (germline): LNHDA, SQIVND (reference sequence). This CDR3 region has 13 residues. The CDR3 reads CASSGDSGNTIYF. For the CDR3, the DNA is TGTGCCAGTAGTGGTGACAGCGGAAACACCATATATTTT.

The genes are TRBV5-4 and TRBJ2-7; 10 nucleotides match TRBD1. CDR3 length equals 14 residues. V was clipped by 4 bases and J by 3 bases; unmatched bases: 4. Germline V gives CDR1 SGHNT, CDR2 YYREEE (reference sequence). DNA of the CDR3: TGTGCCAGCAGCAGTCGGACAGGGGGCTACGAGCAGTACTTC. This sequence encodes CASSSRTGGYEQYF. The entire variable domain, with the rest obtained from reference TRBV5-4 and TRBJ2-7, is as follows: ETGVTQSPTHLIKTRGQQVTLRCSSQSGHNTVSWYQQALGQGPQFIFQYYREEENGRGNFPPRFSGLQFPNYSSELNVNALELDDSALYLCASSSRTGGYEQYFGPGTRLTVT.

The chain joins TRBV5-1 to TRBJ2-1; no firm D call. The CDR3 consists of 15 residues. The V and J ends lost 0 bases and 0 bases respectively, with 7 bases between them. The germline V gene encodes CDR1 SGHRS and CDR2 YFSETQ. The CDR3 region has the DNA TGCGCCAGCAGCTTGGCCCGGAGCTCCTACAATGAGCAGTTCTTC. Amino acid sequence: CASSLARSSYNEQFF.

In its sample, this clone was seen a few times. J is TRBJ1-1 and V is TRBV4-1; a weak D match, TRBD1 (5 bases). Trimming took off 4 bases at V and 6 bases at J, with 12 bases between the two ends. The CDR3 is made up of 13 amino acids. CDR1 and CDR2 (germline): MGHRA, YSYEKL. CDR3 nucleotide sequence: TGCGCCAGCAGCCTCTCCGACAGTCCTGAAGCTTTCTTT. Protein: CASSLSDSPEAFF.

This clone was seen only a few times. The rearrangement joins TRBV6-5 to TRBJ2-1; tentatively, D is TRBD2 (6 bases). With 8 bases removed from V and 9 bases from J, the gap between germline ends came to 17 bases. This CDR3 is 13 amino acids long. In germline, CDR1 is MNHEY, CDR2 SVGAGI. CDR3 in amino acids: CASHLGRFGEQFF. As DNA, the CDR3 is TGTGCCAGCCACCTCGGGAGATTCGGTGAGCAGTTCTTC.

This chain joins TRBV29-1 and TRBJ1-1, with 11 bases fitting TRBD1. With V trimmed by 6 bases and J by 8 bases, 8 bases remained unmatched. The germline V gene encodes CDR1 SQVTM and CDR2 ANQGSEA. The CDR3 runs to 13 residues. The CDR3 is CSVGLRDRGEAFF. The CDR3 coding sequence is TGCAGCGTGGGCTTGAGGGACAGGGGGGAAGCTTTCTTT. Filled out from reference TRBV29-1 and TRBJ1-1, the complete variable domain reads SAVISQKPSRDICQRGTSLTIQCQVDSQVTMMFWYRQQPGQSLTLIATANQGSEATYESGFVIDKFPISRPNLTFSTLTVSNMSPEDSSIYLCSVGLRDRGEAFFGQGTRLTVV.

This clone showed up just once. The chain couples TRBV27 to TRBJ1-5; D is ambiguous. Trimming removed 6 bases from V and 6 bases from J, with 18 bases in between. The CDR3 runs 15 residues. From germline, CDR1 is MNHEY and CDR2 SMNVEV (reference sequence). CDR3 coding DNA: TGTGCCAGCAGCCGATTGGGGAGCATCGGTCAGCCCCAGCATTTT. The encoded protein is CASSRLGSIGQPQHF.

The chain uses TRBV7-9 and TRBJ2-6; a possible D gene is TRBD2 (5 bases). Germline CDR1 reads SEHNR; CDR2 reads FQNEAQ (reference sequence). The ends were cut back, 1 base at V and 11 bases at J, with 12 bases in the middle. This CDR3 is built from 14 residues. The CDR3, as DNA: TGTGCCAGCAGCTTAGGGTGGCAGGACTACGTCCTGACTTTC. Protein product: CASSLGWQDYVLTF.

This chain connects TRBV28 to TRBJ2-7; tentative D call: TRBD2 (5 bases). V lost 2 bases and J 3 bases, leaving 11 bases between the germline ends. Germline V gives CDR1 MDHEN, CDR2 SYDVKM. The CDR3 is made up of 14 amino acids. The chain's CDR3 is CASSLSGRRYEQYF. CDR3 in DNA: TGTGCCAGCAGTTTAAGCGGACGCCGCTACGAGCAGTACTTC.

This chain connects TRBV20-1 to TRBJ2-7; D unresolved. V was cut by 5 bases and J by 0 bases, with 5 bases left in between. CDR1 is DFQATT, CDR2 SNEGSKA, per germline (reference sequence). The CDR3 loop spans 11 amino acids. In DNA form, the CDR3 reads TGCAGTGCTCGGGTCTCCTACGAGCAGTACTTC. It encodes CSARVSYEQYF.

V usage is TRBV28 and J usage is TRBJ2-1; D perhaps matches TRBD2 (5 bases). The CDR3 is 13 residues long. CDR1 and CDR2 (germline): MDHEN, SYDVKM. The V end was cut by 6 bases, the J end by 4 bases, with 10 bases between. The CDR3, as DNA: TGTGCCAGCAGCGCGGGCCCGTACAATGAGCAGTTCTTC. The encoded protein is CASSAGPYNEQFF.